This T cell receptor (beta chain) was identified in a study of cytomegalovirus exposure and HLA in healthy donors. Study in general: A prior analysis found roughly 110 million unique TCR beta sequences from around 180 million T cells. Within an early data release were roughly 90 million unique TCRs drawn from HLA-typed donors. Caucasian-associated ancestry cluster membership applied to just over 80% of approximately 400 genotyped donors.

In its sample, this clone was seen once. Amplification used 60 Vbeta primers and 13 Jbeta primers. The method was immunoSEQ multiplex PCR; TCRdb's version includes in-frame clones alone and lacks a portion of them. The table lists fewer than 120,000 clones, approximately 82% of them singletons. Germline CDR1 and CDR2: SGHNT and YENEEA. The CDR3 has 12 amino acids. Trimming stripped 5 bases from V and 6 bases from J, with 7 bases between. The receptor's source is a man aged 25-45 years in good health and CMV-seropositive. The sample consisted of PBMCs. This chain joins TRBV11-3 and TRBJ2-2; D is unclear. CDR3 residues: CASSPEAGELFF. The CDR3 nucleotides read TGTGCCAGCAGCCCCGAGGCCGGGGAGCTGTTTTTT.